The rows below give T cell receptor beta chains drawn from one sample of a study of human T cells and chemical hapten exposure. A single record per CDR3 protein comes from TCRdb applying MiXCR to the RACE reads. Of a few hundred thousand distinct CDR3 sequences listed, over 5% are singletons. Sample: whole blood, taken in connection with sensitization to the hapten diphenylcyclopropenone (DPC). The receptors come from a woman aged 18-29 years with alopecia areata. Some clones in this sample may be carry-over from other donors' samples. Both conserved end residues are part of each CDR3. A D gene is named only where the DNA matches it firmly. Expanded clones get a size class; other rows say once, few or many, or leave the size out.

TRBJ1-6 . few TRBV7-2 CASLPFPGAYSPLHF TGTGCCAGCTTACCTTTTCCGGGGGCCTATTCACCCCTCCACTTT
TRBJ2-1 . . TRBV20-1 CSATGELHNEQFF TGCAGTGCTACGGGGGAGCTCCACAATGAGCAGTTCTTC
TRBJ2-1 TRBD2 many TRBV7-2 CASSLGTSGGYEQFF TGTGCCAGCAGCTTAGGGACTAGCGGGGGCTATGAGCAGTTCTTC
TRBJ2-1 TRBD1 . TRBV18 CASPPPGQTVLNEQFF TGTGCCAGCCCACCACCGGGACAGACCGTTTTGAATGAGCAGTTCTTC
TRBJ2-7 . once TRBV29-1 CSVEASYEQYF TGCAGCGTTGAAGCATCCTACGAGCAGTACTTC
TRBJ1-6 . few TRBV5-1 CASSLEGRENSPLHF TGCGCCAGCAGCTTGGAGGGCAGGGAGAATTCACCCCTCCACTTT
TRBJ2-1 . many TRBV6-5 CASSYSGQSSYNEQFF TGTGCCAGCAGTTACTCGGGCCAGAGCTCCTACAATGAGCAGTTCTTC
TRBJ1-2 . many TRBV6-5 CASSYVKGSGYTF TGTGCCAGCAGTTACGTGAAGGGATCTGGCTACACCTTC
TRBJ2-3 TRBD2 many TRBV7-9 CASSLEGAGGGRYF TGTGCCAGCAGCTTAGAAGGTGCTGGGGGGGGTCGGTATTTT
TRBJ2-3 . many TRBV29-1 CSGDVGATSTDTQYF TGCAGCGGTGATGTCGGGGCAACTAGCACAGATACGCAGTATTTT
TRBJ1-6 TRBD1 many TRBV5-5 CASSTTGGSSYNSPLHF TGTGCCAGCAGCACAACAGGGGGGAGCTCCTATAATTCACCCCTCCACTTT
TRBJ2-1 . many TRBV5-1 CASSLEGGYNEQFF TGCGCCAGCAGCTTGGAAGGCGGCTACAATGAGCAGTTCTTC
TRBJ2-7 . few TRBV11-2 CASSFSLGTYEQYF TGTGCCAGCAGCTTCTCGCTCGGCACCTACGAGCAGTACTTC
TRBJ2-3 TRBD2 many TRBV7-2 CASSSSGDTPQYF TGTGCCAGCAGCTCAAGCGGGGATACTCCGCAGTATTTT
TRBJ1-6 . few TRBV5-6 CASSLVAREDSPLHF TGTGCCAGCAGCTTGGTTGCCAGGGAAGATTCACCCCTCCACTTT
TRBJ2-7 . . TRBV12-5 CASGLRATTDFTYEQYF TGTGCTAGTGGTTTGAGGGCCACGACAGATTTTACCTACGAGCAGTACTTC
TRBJ1-2 . . TRBV4-1 CASSQIGRDWSYTF TGCGCCAGCAGCCAGATAGGTAGGGATTGGAGCTACACCTTC
TRBJ2-3 . . TRBV7-2 CASSLGGMSTDTQYF TGTGCCAGCAGCTTAGGAGGGATGAGCACAGATACGCAGTATTTT
TRBJ1-5 . few TRBV7-2 CASSPKTGSQPQHF TGTGCCAGCAGCCCTAAGACCGGGAGTCAGCCCCAGCATTTT
TRBJ1-3 . many TRBV7-2 CASSLEIDTIYF TGTGCCAGCAGCTTAGAAATTGACACCATATATTTT
TRBJ2-3 . many TRBV7-3 CASSPGLLSTDTQYF TGTGCCAGCAGCCCCGGTCTTTTGTCCACAGATACGCAGTATTTT
TRBJ2-3 . . TRBV9 CASSVALTESTDTQYF TGTGCCAGCAGCGTAGCTTTGACAGAATCCACAGATACGCAGTATTTT
TRBJ2-5 TRBD1 many TRBV7-9 CASSKGQGEETQYF TGTGCCAGCAGCAAGGGACAGGGAGAAGAGACCCAGTACTTC
TRBJ1-5 TRBD1 few TRBV7-2 CASSRGQGISNQPQHF TGTGCCAGCAGCCGAGGACAGGGAATAAGCAATCAGCCCCAGCATTTT
TRBJ1-1 . few TRBV12-3/TRBV12-4 CASSQRGGEAFF TGTGCCAGCAGCCAAAGAGGGGGTGAAGCTTTCTTT
TRBJ2-5 . few TRBV24-1 CATSDSPQQTQYF TGTGCCACCAGTGATTCCCCTCAGCAGACCCAGTACTTC
TRBJ2-1 . . TRBV10-3 CAITPQPANTNEQFF TGTGCCATCACCCCACAACCTGCGAATACAAATGAGCAGTTCTTC
TRBJ2-3 TRBD2 many TRBV7-2 CASSFSLAGSSDTQYF TGTGCCAGCAGCTTTTCTCTAGCGGGGTCCTCAGATACGCAGTATTTT
TRBJ1-5 . many TRBV27 CASSLENSNQPQHF TGTGCCAGCAGTTTAGAAAACAGCAATCAGCCCCAGCATTTT
TRBJ2-2 . few TRBV5-6 CASSFYSPAGELFF TGTGCCAGCAGCTTCTACTCCCCGGCCGGGGAGCTGTTTTTT
TRBJ1-2 TRBD1 many TRBV27 CASSLKPNGQGPNYGYTF TGTGCCAGCAGTTTAAAGCCCAATGGACAGGGGCCTAACTATGGCTACACCTTC
TRBJ2-7 . few TRBV6-5 CASSYDRIEQYF TGTGCCAGCAGTTACGACAGAATCGAGCAGTACTTC
TRBJ2-3 . many TRBV11-2 CASSLELTSRDTQYF TGTGCCAGCAGCTTAGAATTGACTAGTAGGGATACGCAGTATTTT
TRBJ2-3 TRBD2 . TRBV6-2/TRBV6-3 CASSYPRTSGGWTDTQYF TGTGCCAGCAGTTACCCCCGGACTAGCGGGGGGTGGACAGATACGCAGTATTTT
TRBJ2-3 . many TRBV29-1 CSVVSGVTDTQYF TGCAGCGTTGTGTCAGGGGTGACAGATACGCAGTATTTT
TRBJ2-3 . many TRBV20-1 CSARTASTDTQYF TGCAGTGCTAGGACAGCAAGCACAGATACGCAGTATTTT
TRBJ2-5 TRBD1 many TRBV6-1 CASTGTGFEEETQYF TGTGCCAGCACCGGGACAGGGTTCGAAGAAGAGACCCAGTACTTC
TRBJ2-3 . many TRBV24-1 CATSDLSNTDTQYF TGTGCCACCAGTGATTTGTCAAACACAGATACGCAGTATTTT
TRBJ2-1 TRBD1 few TRBV7-8 CASSVRTGTANNEQFF TGTGCCAGCAGCGTACGGACCGGGACAGCAAATAATGAGCAGTTCTTC
TRBJ2-3 . . TRBV7-2 CASSPLSQGTDTQYF TGTGCCAGCAGCCCCCTGTCCCAGGGCACAGATACGCAGTATTTT
TRBJ1-1 . many TRBV29-1 CSVGEGTEAFF TGCAGCGTTGGAGAGGGCACTGAAGCTTTCTTT
TRBJ1-5 . few TRBV4-1 CASSPVQVYSNQPQHF TGCGCCAGCAGCCCGGTCCAGGTGTATAGCAATCAGCCCCAGCATTTT